These T cell receptor beta chains were read from a single sample in a study of PD-L1 blockade in urothelial cancer. Generated by immunoSEQ multiplex PCR, the TCRdb table keeps only in-frame clones and is missing some. The repertoire includes about 83,000 clones, 87% of them detected once, and roughly 6.1% sits in the top ten. The specimen comprised PBMCs, sampled around atezolizumab (anti-PD-L1) treatment. The receptors were sampled from a woman aged 70 to 79 with urothelial cancer. CDR3s include the opening cysteine and the closing phenylalanine or tryptophan. Part of the rows lack a size; the others show once, few, many or a class for expanded clones.

j_gene	abundance	v_gene	CDR3aa
TRBJ2-2	-	TRBV6-1	CASSEPPLVTGELFF
TRBJ2-1	-	TRBV15	CATSQLGYEQFF
TRBJ2-5	-	TRBV5-1	CASSLVGDLKTQYF
TRBJ2-2	once	TRBV7-9	CASSSPTGPPGELFF
TRBJ2-3	-	TRBV4-1	CASSQDQVASTDTQYF
TRBJ1-2	-	TRBV7-9	CASSFGADSLTGGLHGYTF
TRBJ1-1	-	TRBV30	CAWSGALNTEAFF
TRBJ2-5	-	TRBV2	CASSESNGGRTQYF
TRBJ2-1	-	TRBV19	CASSPTGLGINEQFF
TRBJ1-1	few	TRBV4-1	CASSQDSEFEGTEAFF
TRBJ2-3	-	TRBV11-2	CASSFQGLSTDTQYF
TRBJ1-5	-	TRBV6-6	CASQGRGNQPQHF
TRBJ1-1	few	TRBV5-1	CASSFLEGTEAFF
TRBJ2-2	-	TRBV19	CASSPGWGGELFF
TRBJ2-3	-	TRBV18	CASSPPSLLDTQYF
TRBJ2-7	-	TRBV6-1	CASSLSGGAHEQYF
TRBJ1-4	-	TRBV6-5	CASKGAYNEKLFF
TRBJ1-2	-	TRBV19	CASSPGTGDGYTF
TRBJ2-1	-	TRBV28	CASRPTGLVNEQFF
TRBJ1-2	-	TRBV28	CASSPPEREIYGYTF
TRBJ2-3	-	TRBV5-5	CASRRTGTGAPDTQYF
TRBJ2-1	-	TRBV4-2	CASSSAWWEQSHEQFF
TRBJ2-7	-	TRBV5-6	CASSLAPAGMGSEQYF
TRBJ2-2	-	TRBV30	CAWSRGLAGATVELFF
TRBJ2-7	-	TRBV7-2	CASSLAWGTAYEQYF
TRBJ1-4	-	TRBV7-7	CASSYGPGEKLFF
TRBJ1-6	-	TRBV9	CASSFRDTYNSPLHF
TRBJ1-5	-	TRBV5-1	CASSPDGKMPQHF
TRBJ2-7	-	TRBV19	CASSKQVNYEQYF
TRBJ2-3	-	TRBV5-1	CASGGTSGGQDTQYF
TRBJ2-7	-	TRBV15	CATSRSTGGNYEQYF
TRBJ2-7	-	TRBV27	CASSLLVRGSYEQYF
TRBJ2-6	-	TRBV28	CASSLLAPGANVLTF
TRBJ2-7	-	TRBV7-2	CASSLDSTGLYEQYF
TRBJ2-5	-	TRBV5-1	CASSRGQGEETQYF
TRBJ2-7	-	TRBV9	CASSDRAHEQYF